Listed below are T cell receptor beta chains from one sample, sequenced in a study of monozygotic twins with inflammatory bowel disease. TCRdb reprocessed the 5' RACE reads and reports one entry per CDR3 protein, with no DNA. The listing contains around 100,000 distinct CDR3 sequences. The sequencing sample was made of blood. These receptors originate from a human donor with ulcerative colitis or Crohn's disease, or a healthy co-twin of an affected twin (not recorded which). Both conserved end residues are part of each CDR3.

v_call	j_call	cdr3_length	cdr3_aa
TRBV3-1	TRBJ2-5	18	CASSQDAVAGTKRGTQYF
TRBV19	TRBJ1-4	11	CASSQYEKLFF
TRBV6-4	TRBJ2-7	14	CASSDRSRRGEQYF
TRBV5-1	TRBJ1-1	15	CASSRWDRGNTEAFF
TRBV12-3/TRBV12-4	TRBJ1-2	13	CASTPGPSYGYTF
TRBV5-1	TRBJ2-1	16	CASSPREGSSYNEQFF
TRBV5-1	TRBJ2-7	15	CASSLVSGTSHEQYF
TRBV20-1	TRBJ1-5	13	CSASRGAGQPQHF
TRBV19	TRBJ1-5	12	CASRGYLQPQHF
TRBV12-5	TRBJ2-3	15	CASDVGGAGTDTQYF
TRBV29-1	TRBJ2-7	16	CSVEADQGQVGGEQYF
TRBV12-3/TRBV12-4	TRBJ1-2	12	CASGDLNYGYTF
TRBV5-1	TRBJ2-5	15	CASSLRSSEQETQYF
TRBV30	TRBJ2-1	14	CAGLWEPSYNEQFF
TRBV5-1	TRBJ1-6	15	CASSLVWQGNSPLHF
TRBV6-1	TRBJ2-1	15	CASRAVGQPNNEQFF